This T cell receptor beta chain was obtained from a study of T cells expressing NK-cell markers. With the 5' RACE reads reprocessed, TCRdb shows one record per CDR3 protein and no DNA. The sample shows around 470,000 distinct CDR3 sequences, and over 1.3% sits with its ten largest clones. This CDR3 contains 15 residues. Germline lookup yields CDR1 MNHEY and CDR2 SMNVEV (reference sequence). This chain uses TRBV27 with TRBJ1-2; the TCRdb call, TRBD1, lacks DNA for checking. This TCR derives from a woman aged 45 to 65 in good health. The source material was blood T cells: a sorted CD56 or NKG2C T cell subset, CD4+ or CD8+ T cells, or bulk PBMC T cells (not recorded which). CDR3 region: CASSMRGFGLYGYTF.